The rows below give T cell receptor beta chains drawn from one sample of a study of cytomegalovirus exposure and HLA in healthy donors. TCRdb keeps only in-frame clones here, not all; method: immunoSEQ multiplex PCR. The repertoire holds 200,000 or so clones, 82% seen once, with roughly 0.095% in the top ten. Sequenced sample: PBMCs. These receptors were obtained from a boy aged 2-15 years in good health and CMV-seronegative. Each CDR3 is given with its conserved first and last residue. The D gene is left open where the match is weak. Only some rows state a clone size, as once, few, many or a class for expanded clones.

>TRBV15|TRBJ2-7|.|.
TGTGCCACCAGCACGGGGTACGAGCAGTACTTC
CATSTGYEQYF
>TRBV11-1|TRBJ1-1|.|TRBD1
TGTGCCAGCAGCTACGACAGGGGCAACACTGAAGCTTTCTTT
CASSYDRGNTEAFF
>TRBV5-8|TRBJ2-5|.|.
TGTGCCAGCAGCTTGGAGGGCCGACTAACCAAAGAGACCCAGTACTTC
CASSLEGRLTKETQYF
>TRBV5-1|TRBJ1-2|.|TRBD1
TGCGCCAGCAGCTCGGACAGGGTCGGTGGCTACACCTTC
CASSSDRVGGYTF
>TRBV7-9|TRBJ1-1|.|.
TGTGCCAGCAGCCTCGGCATGACGGGGGTGACTGAAGCTTTCTTT
CASSLGMTGVTEAFF
>TRBV4-1|TRBJ1-4|.|TRBD1
TGCGCCAGCAGCGTGGGGACAGTGAGTGAAAAACTGTTTTTT
CASSVGTVSEKLFF
>TRBV2|TRBJ1-3|once|.
TGTGCCAGCAGGGTGGGCGCTGGAAACACCATATATTTT
CASRVGAGNTIYF
>TRBV4-2|TRBJ1-4|.|.
TGTGCCAGCAGCCAAGTAAGGCGACATAATGAAAAACTGTTTTTT
CASSQVRRHNEKLFF
>TRBV5-4|TRBJ1-2|.|.
TGTGCCAGCGGTTTGTCTGCGGGGGCCTATGGCTACACCTTC
CASGLSAGAYGYTF
>TRBV7-2|TRBJ2-1|.|TRBD2
TGTGCCAGCAGCTCAGGGCGGGGGAAGGCCCCGGATGAGCAGTTCTTC
CASSSGRGKAPDEQFF
>TRBV7-2|TRBJ2-4|.|TRBD2
TGTGCCAGCGGGCTAAGCGGGGGAGTAGCCAAAAACATTCAGTACTTC
CASGLSGGVAKNIQYF
>TRBV21-1|TRBJ1-4|.|.
TGTGCCAGCAGCCCCTTCGGAGGGTATGGTGAAAAACTGTTTTTT
CASSPFGGYGEKLFF
>TRBV4-2|TRBJ1-5|.|.
TGTGCCAGCAGCCAAGATCGGAATCAGCCCCAGCATTTT
CASSQDRNQPQHF
>TRBV6-1|TRBJ2-7|.|.
TGTGCCAGCAGGAACGGCGGGGTCGTCTCCTACGAGCAGTACTTC
CASRNGGVVSYEQYF
>TRBV5-6|TRBJ1-2|.|TRBD1
TGTGCCAGCAGCTTGGTCCAGGGGGGTTATGGCTACACCTTC
CASSLVQGGYGYTF
>TRBV6-1|TRBJ2-3|.|TRBD2
TGTGCCAGCAGCTCCGGGACTAGCGTCACAGATACGCAGTATTTT
CASSSGTSVTDTQYF
>TRBV10-3|TRBJ2-7|.|TRBD1
TGTGCCATCAGCGCGGGACAGGGGGCCTACGAGCAGTACTTC
CAISAGQGAYEQYF
>TRBV7-2|TRBJ2-5|.|TRBD1
TGTGCCAGCAGCATTGACAGGGCCGGGGAGACCCAGTACTTC
CASSIDRAGETQYF
>TRBV5-1|TRBJ1-6|few|.
TGCGCCAGCAGCTTGGAGGGACAAAGTAATTCACCCCTCCACTTT
CASSLEGQSNSPLHF
>TRBV11-2|TRBJ1-3|.|.
TGTGCCAGCAGCTCCCCTAGGGGGTCTGGAAACACCATATATTTT
CASSSPRGSGNTIYF
>TRBV5-6|TRBJ1-1|.|.
TGTGCCAGCAGCTTACGGGGGAGGGCTGAAGCTTTCTTT
CASSLRGRAEAFF
>TRBV7-2|TRBJ1-2|.|.
TGTGCCAGCAGCGTCGCAGGGGTGGGGGGCTACACCTTC
CASSVAGVGGYTF
>TRBV7-9|TRBJ2-3|.|TRBD2
TGTGCCAGCAGCTTTGGGGGGGGCACAGATACGCAGTATTTT
CASSFGGGTDTQYF
>TRBV11-2|TRBJ2-3|.|.
TGTGCCAGTAGCGCAATCGGAGATACGCAGTATTTT
CASSAIGDTQYF
>TRBV19|TRBJ1-2|few|.
TGTGCCAGTAGTATTGCACATAACTATGGCTACACCTTC
CASSIAHNYGYTF
>TRBV9|TRBJ1-1|once|TRBD1
TGTGCCAGCAGCAGGGGGCGCGGTACTGAAGCTTTCTTT
CASSRGRGTEAFF
>TRBV18|TRBJ1-5|.|.
TGTGCCAGCTCACCGCGTTCCCGGGAGCCCCAGCATTTT
CASSPRSREPQHF
>TRBV5-1|TRBJ2-7|.|.
TGCGCCAGCAGCTTGGGACAGATGACCTACGAGCAGTACTTC
CASSLGQMTYEQYF
>TRBV5-4|TRBJ2-2|.|TRBD1
TGTGCCAGCAGCACCCGGGACAGGGGGACCGGGGAGCTGTTTTTT
CASSTRDRGTGELFF
>TRBV6-1|TRBJ1-2|.|.
TGTGCCAGCAGTCCCAGGGCCCGCTATGGCTACACCTTC
CASSPRARYGYTF
>TRBV19|TRBJ2-7|.|TRBD2
TGTGCCAGTAGCCCCAACCAGGGACTAGATCAGTACGAGCAGTACTTC
CASSPNQGLDQYEQYF
>TRBV6-6|TRBJ2-7|.|.
TGTGCCAGCACAGGGGAGTACGAGCAGTACTTC
CASTGEYEQYF
>TRBV7-9|TRBJ1-2|.|.
TGTGCCAGCGGGGGCAGGGCCGACCTCTATGGCTACACCTTC
CASGGRADLYGYTF
>TRBV27|TRBJ2-7|.|TRBD1
TGTGCCAGCAGTCCCACAGGGGGCGCCCCCTACGAGCAGTACTTC
CASSPTGGAPYEQYF
>TRBV7-9|TRBJ2-3|.|.
TGTGCCAGCAGCCCGAATGGCGGGGACACAGATACGCAGTATTTT
CASSPNGGDTDTQYF
>TRBV6-5|TRBJ2-1|.|TRBD1
TGTGCCAGCACCACGACAGGGGGTGGGGGCAATGAGCAGTTCTTC
CASTTTGGGGNEQFF
>TRBV7-2|TRBJ1-2|.|.
TGTGCCAGCAGCTTAGCCAGGGAGGACTATGGCTACACCTTC
CASSLAREDYGYTF
>TRBV4-3|TRBJ1-3|.|.
TGCGCCAGCAGCCAAGATCCCGGCACTCGGGCTGGAAACACCATATATTTT
CASSQDPGTRAGNTIYF
>TRBV4-3|TRBJ1-2|few|.
TGCGCCAGCAGCCACCTCCTGCACGGAGGCGTGGGAGGCTACACCTTC
CASSHLLHGGVGGYTF
>TRBV7-6|TRBJ2-6|.|.
TGTGCCAGCAGCCAATTAACTAGCTCTGGGGCCAACGTCCTGACTTTC
CASSQLTSSGANVLTF
>TRBV4-3|TRBJ1-2|.|.
TGCGCCAGCAGCCAAGATCAGGGGTACTATGGCTACACCTTC
CASSQDQGYYGYTF
>TRBV19|TRBJ1-6|.|TRBD1
TGTGCCAGTAGTATTCCGATAGCAGGGGGAATTAGTTCACCCCTCCACTTT
CASSIPIAGGISSPLHF
>TRBV7-9|TRBJ2-1|.|TRBD1
TGTGCCAGCAGCCCTGGACAGGAGATATACAATGAGCAGTTCTTC
CASSPGQEIYNEQFF
>TRBV5-1|TRBJ1-4|once|.
TGCGCCAGCAGGGGAGGGAATGAAAAACTGTTTTTT
CASRGGNEKLFF
>TRBV5-6|TRBJ2-1|.|.
TGTGCCAGCAGCTTGGATACTGTCCGGACAGAAAACAATGAGCAGTTCTTC
CASSLDTVRTENNEQFF
>TRBV6-5|TRBJ2-3|.|.
TGTGCCAGCAGTCGGCGCGCACGGGGGGATACGCAGTATTTT
CASSRRARGDTQYF
>TRBV5-1|TRBJ2-7|.|TRBD1
TGCGCCAGCAGCTTGGCCTTGTCGCCGACCGGGACAGGGGTCTCCTACGAGCAGTACTTC
CASSLALSPTGTGVSYEQYF
>TRBV27|TRBJ1-1|.|TRBD1
TGTGCCAGCAGTTTATCGGACAGGGGCACTGAAGCTTTCTTT
CASSLSDRGTEAFF
>TRBV7-9|TRBJ1-6|.|.
TGTTCCAGCAGCTTAGCCGGTACAGGGCGTAATTCACCCCTCCACTTT
CSSSLAGTGRNSPLHF
>TRBV5-6|TRBJ2-5|.|.
TGTGCCAGCAGCTTGTCCAGCGTAGAGACCCAGTACTTC
CASSLSSVETQYF
>TRBV10-3|TRBJ1-4|.|.
TGTGCCATCAGTGAGTCAGGGGGAGCAACTAATGAAAAACTGTTTTTT
CAISESGGATNEKLFF
>TRBV2|TRBJ2-7|few|.
TGTGCCAGCAGATGGGCGGGAAGCTCCTACGAGCAGTACTTC
CASRWAGSSYEQYF
>TRBV7-2|TRBJ2-3|.|.
TGTGCCAGCAGCTTAGTAGCTAAGGCGGACACAGATACGCAGTATTTT
CASSLVAKADTDTQYF
>TRBV5-1|TRBJ2-1|.|.
TGCGCCAGCAGCTTGGGGGCCGCCAATGAGCAGTTCTTC
CASSLGAANEQFF